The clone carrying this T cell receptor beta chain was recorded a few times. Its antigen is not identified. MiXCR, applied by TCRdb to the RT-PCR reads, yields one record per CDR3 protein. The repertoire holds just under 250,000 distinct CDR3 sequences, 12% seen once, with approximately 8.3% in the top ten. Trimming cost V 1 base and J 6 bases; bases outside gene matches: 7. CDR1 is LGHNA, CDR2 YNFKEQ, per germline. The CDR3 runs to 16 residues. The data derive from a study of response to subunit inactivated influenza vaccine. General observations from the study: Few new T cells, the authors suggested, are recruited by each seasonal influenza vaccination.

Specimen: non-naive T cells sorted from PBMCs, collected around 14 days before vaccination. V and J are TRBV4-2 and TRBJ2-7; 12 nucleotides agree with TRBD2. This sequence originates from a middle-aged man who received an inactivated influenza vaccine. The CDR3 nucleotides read TGTGCCAGCAGCCAAGTACTAGCGGGAGGAGGGGGCGAGCAGTACTTC. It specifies CASSQVLAGGGGEQYF.